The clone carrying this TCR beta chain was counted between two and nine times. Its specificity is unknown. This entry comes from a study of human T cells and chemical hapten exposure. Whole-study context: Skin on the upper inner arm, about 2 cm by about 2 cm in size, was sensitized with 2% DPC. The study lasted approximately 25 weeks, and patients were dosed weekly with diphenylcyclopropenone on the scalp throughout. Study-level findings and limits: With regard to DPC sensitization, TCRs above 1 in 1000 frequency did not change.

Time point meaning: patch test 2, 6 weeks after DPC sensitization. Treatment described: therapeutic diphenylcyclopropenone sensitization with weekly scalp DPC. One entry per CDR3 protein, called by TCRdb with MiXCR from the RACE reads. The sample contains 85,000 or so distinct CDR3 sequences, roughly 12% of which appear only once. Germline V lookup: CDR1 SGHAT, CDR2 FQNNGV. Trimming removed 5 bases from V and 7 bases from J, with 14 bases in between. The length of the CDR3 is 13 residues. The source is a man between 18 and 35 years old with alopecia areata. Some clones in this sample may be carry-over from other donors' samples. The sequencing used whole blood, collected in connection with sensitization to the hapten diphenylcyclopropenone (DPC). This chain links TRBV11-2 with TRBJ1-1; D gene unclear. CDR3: CASSPVGWREAFF. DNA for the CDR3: TGTGCCAGCAGCCCCGTAGGGTGGCGTGAAGCTTTCTTT.